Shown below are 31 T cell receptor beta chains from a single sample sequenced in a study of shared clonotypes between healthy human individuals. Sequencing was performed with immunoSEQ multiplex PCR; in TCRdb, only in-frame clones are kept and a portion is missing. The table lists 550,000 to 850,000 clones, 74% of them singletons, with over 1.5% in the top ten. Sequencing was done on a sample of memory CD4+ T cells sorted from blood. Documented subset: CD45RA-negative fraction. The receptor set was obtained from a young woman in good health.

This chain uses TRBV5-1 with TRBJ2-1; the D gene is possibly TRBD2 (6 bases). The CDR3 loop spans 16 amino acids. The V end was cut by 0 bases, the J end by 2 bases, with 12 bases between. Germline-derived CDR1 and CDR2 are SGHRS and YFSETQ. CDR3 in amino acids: CASSLGVLATYNEQFF. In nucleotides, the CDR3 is TGCGCCAGCAGCTTGGGAGTGCTAGCGACCTACAATGAGCAGTTCTTC. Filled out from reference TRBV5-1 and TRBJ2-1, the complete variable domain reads KAGVTQTPRYLIKTRGQQVTLSCSPISGHRSVSWYQQTPGQGLQFLFEYFSETQRNKGNFPGRFSGRQFSNSRSEMNVSTLELGDSALYLCASSLGVLATYNEQFFGPGTRLTVL.

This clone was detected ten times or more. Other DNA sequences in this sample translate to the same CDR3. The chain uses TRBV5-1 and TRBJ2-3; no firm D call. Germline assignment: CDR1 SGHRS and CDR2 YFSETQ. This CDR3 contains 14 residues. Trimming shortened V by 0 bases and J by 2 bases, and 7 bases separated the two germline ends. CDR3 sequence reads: CASSLEQLTDTQYF. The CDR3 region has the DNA TGCGCCAGCAGCTTGGAACAGCTCACAGATACGCAGTATTTT.

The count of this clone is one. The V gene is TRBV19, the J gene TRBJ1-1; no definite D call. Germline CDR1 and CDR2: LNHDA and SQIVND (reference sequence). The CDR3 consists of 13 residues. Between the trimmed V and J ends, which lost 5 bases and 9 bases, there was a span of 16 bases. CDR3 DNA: TGTGCCAGTAGTCCACCGGACGCCTTTCAAGCTTTCTTT. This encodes CASSPPDAFQAFF. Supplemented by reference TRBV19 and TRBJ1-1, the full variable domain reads DGGITQSPKYLFRKEGQNVTLSCEQNLNHDAMYWYRQDPGQGLRLIYYSQIVNDFQKGDIAEGYSVSREKKESFPLTVTSAQKNPTAFYLCASSPPDAFQAFFGQGTRLTVV.

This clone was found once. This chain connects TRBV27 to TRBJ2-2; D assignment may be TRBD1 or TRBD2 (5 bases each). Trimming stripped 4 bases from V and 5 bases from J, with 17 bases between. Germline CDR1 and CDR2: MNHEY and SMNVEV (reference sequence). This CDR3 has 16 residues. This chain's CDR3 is CASSYFQGEGTGELFF. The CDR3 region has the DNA TGTGCCAGCAGTTATTTTCAGGGAGAGGGGACCGGGGAGCTGTTTTTT.

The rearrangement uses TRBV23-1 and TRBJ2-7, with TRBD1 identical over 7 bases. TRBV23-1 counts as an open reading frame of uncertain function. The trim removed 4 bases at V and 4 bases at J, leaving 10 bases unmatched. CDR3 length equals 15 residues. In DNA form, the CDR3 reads TGCGCCAGCAGTCGCGCCGGGACAGTTAGTTACGAGCAGTACTTC. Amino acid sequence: CASSRAGTVSYEQYF.

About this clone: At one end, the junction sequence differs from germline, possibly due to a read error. The CDR3 sequence is CASSVPGQAIF. DNA of the CDR3: TGTGCCAGTAGTGTCCCGGGACAGGCAATTTTT. J is TRBJ1-3 and V is TRBV19; 8 bases fit TRBD1. CDR3 size: 11 residues. CDR1 is LNHDA and CDR2 is SQIVND in the germline V gene (reference sequence). The complete variable domain, with remaining parts taken from reference TRBV19 and TRBJ1-3, reads DGGITQSPKYLFRKEGQNVTLSCEQNLNHDAMYWYRQDPGQGLRLIYYSQIVNDFQKGDIAEGYSVSREKKESFPLTVTSAQKNPTAFYLCASSVPGQAIFGEGSWLTVV.

CDR3 sequence reads: CASSGGGQNTDTQYF. The CDR3 DNA sequence: TGTGCCAGCAGTGGAGGGGGACAGAACACAGATACGCAGTATTTT. V gene TRBV28 combines with J gene TRBJ2-3; D possibly corresponds to TRBD1 (7 bases). The CDR3 length is 15 residues. The V gene lost 5 bases and the J gene lost 2 bases, with 14 bases spanning the gap. Germline V gene lookup returns CDR1 MDHEN and CDR2 SYDVKM.

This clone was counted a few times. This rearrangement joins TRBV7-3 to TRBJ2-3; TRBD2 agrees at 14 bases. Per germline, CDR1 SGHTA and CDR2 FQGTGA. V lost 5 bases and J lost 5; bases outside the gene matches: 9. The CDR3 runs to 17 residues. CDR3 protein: CASSQGGTSGRRDTQYF. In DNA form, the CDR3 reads TGTGCCAGCAGCCAAGGAGGGACTAGCGGGAGAAGAGATACGCAGTATTTT.

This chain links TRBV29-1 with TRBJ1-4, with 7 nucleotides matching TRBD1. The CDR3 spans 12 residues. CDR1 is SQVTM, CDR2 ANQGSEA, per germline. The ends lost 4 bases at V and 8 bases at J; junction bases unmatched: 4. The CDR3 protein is CSVGGGSEKLFF. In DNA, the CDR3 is TGCAGCGTTGGAGGGGGCTCAGAAAAACTGTTTTTT.

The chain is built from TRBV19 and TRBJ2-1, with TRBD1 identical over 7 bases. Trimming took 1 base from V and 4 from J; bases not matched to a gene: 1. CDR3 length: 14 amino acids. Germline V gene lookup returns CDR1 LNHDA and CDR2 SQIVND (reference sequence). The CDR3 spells CASSIGGQYNEQFF. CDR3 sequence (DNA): TGTGCCAGTAGTATAGGGGGACAGTACAATGAGCAGTTCTTC.

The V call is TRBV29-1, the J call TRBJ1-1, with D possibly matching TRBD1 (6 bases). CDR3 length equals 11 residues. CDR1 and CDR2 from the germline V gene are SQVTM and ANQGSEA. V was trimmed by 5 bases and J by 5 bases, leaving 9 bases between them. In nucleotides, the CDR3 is TGCAGCGTTCAAACAGGGACTGAAGCTTTCTTT. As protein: CSVQTGTEAFF.

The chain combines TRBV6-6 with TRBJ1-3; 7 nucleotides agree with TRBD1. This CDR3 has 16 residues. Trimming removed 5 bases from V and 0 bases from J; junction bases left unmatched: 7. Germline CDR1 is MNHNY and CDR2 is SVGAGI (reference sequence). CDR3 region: CASSRRTGVSGNTIYF. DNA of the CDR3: TGTGCCAGCAGTCGACGGACAGGCGTCTCTGGAAACACCATATATTTT.

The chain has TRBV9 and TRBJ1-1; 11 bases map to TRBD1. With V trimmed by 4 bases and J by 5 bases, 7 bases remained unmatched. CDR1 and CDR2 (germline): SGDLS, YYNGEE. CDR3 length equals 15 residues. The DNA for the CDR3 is TGTGCCAGCAGCCCCTGGACAGGGGGCGTTACTGAAGCTTTCTTT. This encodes CASSPWTGGVTEAFF.

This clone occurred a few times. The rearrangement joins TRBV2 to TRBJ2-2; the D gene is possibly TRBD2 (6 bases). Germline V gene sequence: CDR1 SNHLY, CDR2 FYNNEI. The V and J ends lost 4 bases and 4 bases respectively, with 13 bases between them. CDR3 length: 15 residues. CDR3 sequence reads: CASSAGGGPTGELFF. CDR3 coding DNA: TGTGCCAGCAGTGCCGGGGGTGGCCCCACCGGGGAGCTGTTTTTT. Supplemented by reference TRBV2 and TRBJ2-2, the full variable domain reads EPEVTQTPSHQVTQMGQEVILRCVPISNHLYFYWYRQILGQKVEFLVSFYNNEISEKSEIFDDQFSVERPDGSNFTLKIRSTKLEDSAMYFCASSAGGGPTGELFFGEGSRLTVL.

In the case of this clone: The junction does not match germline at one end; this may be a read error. DNA of the CDR3: TGTGCCAGCAGCTTAGCGAGGGGGGACGGTCCAACTTTC. This encodes CASSLARGDGPTF. The chain joins TRBV7-2 to TRBJ1-2; tentative D call: TRBD1 (6 bases). The CDR3 loop spans 13 amino acids. Germline CDR1 is SGHTA and CDR2 is FQGNSA.

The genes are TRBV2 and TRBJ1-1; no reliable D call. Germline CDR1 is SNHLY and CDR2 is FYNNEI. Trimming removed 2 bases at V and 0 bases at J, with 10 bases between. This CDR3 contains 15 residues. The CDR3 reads CASSENRHLNTEAFF. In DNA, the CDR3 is TGTGCCAGCAGTGAAAATAGACACCTGAACACTGAAGCTTTCTTT. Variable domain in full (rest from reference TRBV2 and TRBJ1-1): EPEVTQTPSHQVTQMGQEVILRCVPISNHLYFYWYRQILGQKVEFLVSFYNNEISEKSEIFDDQFSVERPDGSNFTLKIRSTKLEDSAMYFCASSENRHLNTEAFFGQGTRLTVV.

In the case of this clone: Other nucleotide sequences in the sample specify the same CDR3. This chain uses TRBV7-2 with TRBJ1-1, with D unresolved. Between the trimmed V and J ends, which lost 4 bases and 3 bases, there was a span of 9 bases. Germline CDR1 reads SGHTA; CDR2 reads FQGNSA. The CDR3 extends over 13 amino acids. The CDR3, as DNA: TGTGCCAGCAGCTCCCAGCGCGACACTGAAGCTTTCTTT. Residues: CASSSQRDTEAFF.

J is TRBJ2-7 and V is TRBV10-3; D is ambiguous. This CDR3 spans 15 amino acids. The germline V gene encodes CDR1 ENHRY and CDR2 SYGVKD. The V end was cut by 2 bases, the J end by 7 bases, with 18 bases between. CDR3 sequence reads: CAISEPTQLSGEQYF. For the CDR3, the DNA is TGTGCCATCAGTGAGCCGACCCAATTGTCCGGTGAGCAGTACTTC.

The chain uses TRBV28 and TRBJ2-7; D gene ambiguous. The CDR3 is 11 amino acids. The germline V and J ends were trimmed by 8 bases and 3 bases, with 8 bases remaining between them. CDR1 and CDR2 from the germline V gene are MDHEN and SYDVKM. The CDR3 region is CASAKNYEQYF. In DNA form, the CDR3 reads TGTGCCAGCGCCAAAAACTACGAGCAGTACTTC.

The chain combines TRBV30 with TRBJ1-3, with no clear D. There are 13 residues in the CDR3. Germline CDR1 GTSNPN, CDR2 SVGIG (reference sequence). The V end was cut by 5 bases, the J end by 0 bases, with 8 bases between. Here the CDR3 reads CAWGRDSGNTIYF. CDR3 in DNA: TGTGCCTGGGGCCGCGACTCTGGAAACACCATATATTTT.

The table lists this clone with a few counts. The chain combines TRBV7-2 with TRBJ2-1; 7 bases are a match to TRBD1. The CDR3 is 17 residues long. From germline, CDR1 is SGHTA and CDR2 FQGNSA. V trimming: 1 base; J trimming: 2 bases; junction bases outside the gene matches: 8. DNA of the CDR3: TGTGCCAGCAGCTTAGTTCACAGGGGATTCCCCTACAATGAGCAGTTCTTC. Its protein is CASSLVHRGFPYNEQFF.

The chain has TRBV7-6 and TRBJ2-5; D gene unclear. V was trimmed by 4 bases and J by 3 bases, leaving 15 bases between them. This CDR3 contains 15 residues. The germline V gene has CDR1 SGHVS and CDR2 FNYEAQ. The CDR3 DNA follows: TGTGCCAGCAGCTCCCCAGGTTTGAAAGAAGAGACCCAGTACTTC. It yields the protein CASSSPGLKEETQYF.

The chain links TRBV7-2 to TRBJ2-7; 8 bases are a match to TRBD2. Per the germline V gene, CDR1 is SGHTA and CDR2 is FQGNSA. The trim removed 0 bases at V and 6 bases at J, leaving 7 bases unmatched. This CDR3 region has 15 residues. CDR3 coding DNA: TGTGCCAGCAGCTTAGCGATCGGGAGGGGCCCCGAGCAGTACTTC. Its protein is CASSLAIGRGPEQYF.

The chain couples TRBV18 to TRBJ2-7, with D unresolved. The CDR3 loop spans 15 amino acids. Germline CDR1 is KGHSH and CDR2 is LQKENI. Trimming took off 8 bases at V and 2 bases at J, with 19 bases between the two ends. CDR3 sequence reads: CASRAWTGRTYEQYF. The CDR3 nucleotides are TGTGCCAGCCGAGCCTGGACCGGAAGGACCTACGAGCAGTACTTC.

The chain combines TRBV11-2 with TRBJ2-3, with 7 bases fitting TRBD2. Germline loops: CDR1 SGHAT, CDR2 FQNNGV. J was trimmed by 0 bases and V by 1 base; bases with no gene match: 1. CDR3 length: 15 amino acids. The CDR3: CASSLGLASTDTQYF. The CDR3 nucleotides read TGTGCCAGCAGCTTAGGACTAGCTAGCACAGATACGCAGTATTTT.

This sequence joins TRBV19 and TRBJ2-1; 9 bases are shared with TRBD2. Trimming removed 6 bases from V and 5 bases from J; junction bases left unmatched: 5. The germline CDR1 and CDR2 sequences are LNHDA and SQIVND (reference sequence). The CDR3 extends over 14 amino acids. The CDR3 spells CASRTSGSHNEQFF. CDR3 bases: TGTGCCAGTAGGACTAGCGGATCCCACAATGAGCAGTTCTTC.

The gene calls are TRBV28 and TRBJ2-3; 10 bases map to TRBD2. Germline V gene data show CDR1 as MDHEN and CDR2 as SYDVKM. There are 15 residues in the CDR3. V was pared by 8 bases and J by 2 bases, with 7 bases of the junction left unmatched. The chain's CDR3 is CASARTSGLTDTQYF. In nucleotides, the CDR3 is TGTGCCAGCGCCCGGACTAGCGGACTCACAGATACGCAGTATTTT. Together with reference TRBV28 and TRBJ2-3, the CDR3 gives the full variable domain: DVKVTQSSRYLVKRTGEKVFLECVQDMDHENMFWYRQDPGLGLRLIYFSYDVKMKEKGDIPEGYSVSREKKERFSLILESASTNQTSMYLCASARTSGLTDTQYFGPGTRLTVL.

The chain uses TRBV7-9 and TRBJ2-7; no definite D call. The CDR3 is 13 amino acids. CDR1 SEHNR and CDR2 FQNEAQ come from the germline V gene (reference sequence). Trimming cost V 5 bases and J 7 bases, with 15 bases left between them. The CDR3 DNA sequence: TGTGCCAGCAGCCCAGTGTGGGCTTCGGAGCAGTACTTC. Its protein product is CASSPVWASEQYF.

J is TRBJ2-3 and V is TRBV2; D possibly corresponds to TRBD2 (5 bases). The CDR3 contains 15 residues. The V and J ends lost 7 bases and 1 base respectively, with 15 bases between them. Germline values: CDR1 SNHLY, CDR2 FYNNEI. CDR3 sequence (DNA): TGTGCCAGCAACACGGGCGGGCTGGGCACAGATACGCAGTATTTT. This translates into CASNTGGLGTDTQYF.

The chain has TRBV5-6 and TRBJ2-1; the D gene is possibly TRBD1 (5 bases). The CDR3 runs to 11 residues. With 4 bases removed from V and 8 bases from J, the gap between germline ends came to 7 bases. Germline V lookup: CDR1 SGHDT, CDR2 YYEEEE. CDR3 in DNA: TGTGCCAGCAGCATACAGGATGAGCAGTTCTTC. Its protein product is CASSIQDEQFF. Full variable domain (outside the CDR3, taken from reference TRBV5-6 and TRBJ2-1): DAGVTQSPTHLIKTRGQQVTLRCSPKSGHDTVSWYQQALGQGPQFIFQYYEEEERQRGNFPDRFSGHQFPNYSSELNVNALLLGDSALYLCASSIQDEQFFGPGTRLTVL.

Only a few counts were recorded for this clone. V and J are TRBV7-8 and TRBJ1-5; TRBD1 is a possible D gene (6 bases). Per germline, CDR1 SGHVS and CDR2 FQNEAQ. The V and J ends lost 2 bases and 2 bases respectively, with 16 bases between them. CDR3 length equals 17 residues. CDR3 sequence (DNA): TGTGCCAGCAGCTTACGTGGAACAGGGCGCCGCAATCAGCCCCAGCATTTT. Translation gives CASSLRGTGRRNQPQHF.